The 17 T cell receptor beta chains in this list originate from one sample, sequenced in a study of CD8+ T cells in alopecia areata. Investigators isolated RNA and reverse transcribed it into cDNA to act as the sequencing template. Profiling relied on immunoSEQ multiplex PCR, and the TCRdb table lists in-frame clones only, not all of them. This table holds some 210,000 clones, around three fifths found once. This sample comprised CD4+ T cells sorted from blood, obtained at week 0. Every receptor here comes from a human donor with alopecia areata.

The chain uses TRBV6-4 and TRBJ2-3, with D uncertain. Germline values: CDR1 MRHNA, CDR2 SNTAGT. The CDR3 sequence is 13 residues long. With 3 bases removed from V and 7 bases from J, the gap between germline ends came to 11 bases. The CDR3 region has the DNA TGTGCCAGCAGTGAGATTCCCCGGAATACGCAGTATTTT. Translated, it gives CASSEIPRNTQYF.

J is TRBJ2-7 and V is TRBV7-9; 9 bases are a match to TRBD2. V dropped 0 bases and J dropped 7; count of bases not matched to a gene: 10. Germline assignment: CDR1 SEHNR and CDR2 FQNEAQ (reference sequence). The CDR3 runs to 16 residues. CDR3 in amino acids: CASSLAIAGDLGEQYF. CDR3 DNA sequence: TGTGCCAGCAGCTTAGCAATAGCGGGAGACCTTGGGGAGCAGTACTTC.

This clone came up a few times. The rearrangement uses TRBV5-6 and TRBJ2-3, with 8 bases that match TRBD2. In germline, CDR1 is SGHDT, CDR2 YYEEEE. V lost 0 bases, J lost 4 bases, and 10 bases stayed unmatched. The CDR3 length is 17 residues. CDR3 nucleotide sequence: TGTGCCAGCAGCTTGGTGTCGGGGGGGCGCGTCGCAGATACGCAGTATTTT. This sequence encodes CASSLVSGGRVADTQYF.

The chain has TRBV30 and TRBJ1-3; 7 bases are shared with TRBD1. Germline CDR1 GTSNPN, CDR2 SVGIG (reference sequence). V lost 5 bases to trimming and J lost 3 bases; unmatched junction nucleotides: 13. The CDR3 spans 16 residues. The CDR3 coding sequence is TGTGCCTGGGGCCGGGCGGGACAGAAATATGGAAACACCATATATTTT. Its protein product is CAWGRAGQKYGNTIYF.

In this sample, this clone turned up a few times. The chain has TRBV10-3 and TRBJ2-1; 12 nucleotides align to TRBD2. This CDR3 is 14 amino acids long. CDR1 is ENHRY, CDR2 SYGVKD, per germline. V shed 6 bases, J shed 9 bases, and the junction held 6 bases outside the gene matches. CDR3 bases: TGTGCCATCAGGCCTAGCGGGAGGGCCATTGAGCAGTTCTTC. This gives the protein CAIRPSGRAIEQFF.

The chain carries TRBV29-1 and TRBJ2-7; 7 bases align to TRBD1. The germline CDR1 and CDR2 sequences are SQVTM and ANQGSEA. The CDR3 is made up of 13 amino acids. J was trimmed by 5 bases and V by 7 bases; bases with no gene match: 11. This chain's CDR3 is CSAYRQGAHEQYF. CDR3 sequence (DNA): TGCAGCGCCTATCGACAGGGAGCTCACGAGCAGTACTTC.

This clone was found a few times. V usage is TRBV27 and J usage is TRBJ1-4; the D is unclear. Trimming stripped 0 bases from V and 4 bases from J, with 9 bases between. CDR3 length equals 15 residues. Germline V gene sequence: CDR1 MNHEY, CDR2 SMNVEV (reference sequence). DNA for the CDR3: TGTGCCAGCAGTTTATCCGGAGTGGTTAATGAAAAACTGTTTTTT. This translates into CASSLSGVVNEKLFF.

The J gene is TRBJ2-7, the V gene TRBV30; the D gene could be TRBD1 or TRBD2 (5 bases each). V was pared by 2 bases and J by 5 bases, with 13 bases between. The CDR3 length is 13 residues. The germline V gene encodes CDR1 GTSNPN and CDR2 SVGIG (reference sequence). The CDR3 DNA is TGTGCCTGGAGTATACGGCAGGGACACGAGCAGTACTTC. Translating it yields CAWSIRQGHEQYF.

The CDR3 reads CTATRQATEAFF. The CDR3 DNA reads as TGCACCGCGACCAGACAGGCCACTGAAGCTTTCTTT. This chain uses TRBV29-1 with TRBJ1-1, with TRBD1 as a possible D gene (6 bases). The CDR3 length is 12 residues. CDR1 SQVTM and CDR2 ANQGSEA come from the germline V gene.

The chain links TRBV27 to TRBJ2-6, with TRBD2 as a possible D gene (5 bases). The germline V gene has CDR1 MNHEY and CDR2 SMNVEV (reference sequence). V gave up 5 bases and J gave up 2 bases, with 13 bases separating them. There are 16 residues in the CDR3. The CDR3 loop reads CASSPSWRTGANVLTF. CDR3 DNA: TGTGCCAGCAGTCCTTCGTGGAGGACTGGGGCCAACGTCCTGACTTTC.

Only a few counts were recorded for this clone. The chain has TRBV29-1 and TRBJ1-2; D unclear. Between the trimmed V and J ends, which lost 0 bases and 2 bases, there was a span of 13 bases. The CDR3 covers 15 residues. Germline V gives CDR1 SQVTM, CDR2 ANQGSEA. In nucleotides, the CDR3 is TGCAGCGTTGAAGATTCGGGCAGACCCAACTATGGCTACACCTTC. It specifies CSVEDSGRPNYGYTF.

This sequence joins TRBV12-5 and TRBJ2-7, with D maybe TRBD1 (6 bases). The germline gives CDR1 LGHNT, CDR2 FRNRAP. The V gene lost 4 bases and the J gene lost 4 bases, with 20 bases spanning the gap. The CDR3 has 16 amino acids. CDR3 in amino acids: CASGSGQTRDPYEQYF. Written as DNA, the CDR3 is TGTGCTAGTGGTTCCGGACAGACCCGGGACCCATACGAGCAGTACTTC.

The chain combines TRBV29-1 with TRBJ2-1; D gene uncertain. The V and J ends lost 4 bases and 7 bases respectively, with 11 bases between them. The germline V gene encodes CDR1 SQVTM and CDR2 ANQGSEA. The CDR3 runs to 12 residues. The CDR3 is CSVAAVANEQFF. CDR3 nucleotide sequence: TGCAGCGTTGCGGCGGTGGCGAATGAGCAGTTCTTC.

The chain combines TRBV25-1 with TRBJ1-2; D unresolved. Per germline, CDR1 MGHDK and CDR2 SYGVNS. The CDR3 is 14 amino acids. Trimming stripped 2 bases from V and 2 bases from J, with 9 bases between. DNA of the CDR3: TGTGCCAGCAGTGAACCCGGGATAAACTATGGCTACACCTTC. Its protein product is CASSEPGINYGYTF.

This clone was seen once. V and J are TRBV5-1 and TRBJ2-1, with 10 nucleotides matching TRBD2. CDR1 is SGHRS and CDR2 is YFSETQ in the germline V gene. Trimming at V came to 4 bases and at J to 9 bases, leaving 7 bases not matched to a gene. CDR3 length: 14 residues. The CDR3 is CASSPRGLAIEQFF. The CDR3 bases are TGCGCCAGCAGCCCTAGGGGACTAGCGATTGAGCAGTTCTTC.

The chain has TRBV29-1 and TRBJ1-2; 10 nucleotides match TRBD1. The V gene end was trimmed by 7 bases and the J gene end by 4 bases; junction bases not matched to a gene: 6. Germline V gene sequence: CDR1 SQVTM, CDR2 ANQGSEA. The CDR3 sequence is 13 residues long. In DNA, the CDR3 is TGCAGCGACAGGGACAGGGGAAGCTATGGCTACACCTTC. Its translation is CSDRDRGSYGYTF.

V gene TRBV5-4 combines with J gene TRBJ2-1; TRBD1 aligns across 9 bases. V lost 5 bases to trimming and J lost 6 bases; unmatched junction nucleotides: 3. CDR3 length equals 13 residues. Per the germline V gene, CDR1 is SGHNT and CDR2 is YYREEE (reference sequence). CDR3: CASSGTGSNEQFF. The DNA for the CDR3 is TGTGCCAGCAGTGGGACAGGGTCCAATGAGCAGTTCTTC.